What follows are 20 T cell receptor beta chains derived from one specimen sequenced in a study of T cells in Graves' hyperthyroidism and ophthalmopathy. There were TCR beta CDR3 regions amplified from RNA transcripts. Initially, a first-round RT-PCR of the TCR CDR3 employed the HTBI primer set. In TCRdb, the multiplex PCR reads were re-called with MiXCR into one record per CDR3 protein. The sample has over 300,000 distinct CDR3 sequences, approximately 15% seen once; the top ten hold around 10%. Specimen: blood. Source of these receptors: a woman aged 60-75 years with Graves' hyperthyroidism.

The CDR3 sequence: CASGGTGGTYGYTF. CDR3 coding DNA: TGTGCCAGCGGTGGTACAGGGGGTACTTATGGCTACACCTTC. The chain uses TRBV2 and TRBJ1-2; 8 nucleotides align to TRBD1. Trimming at V came to 8 bases and at J to 5 bases, leaving 10 bases not matched to a gene. The CDR3 covers 14 residues. Germline assignment: CDR1 SNHLY and CDR2 FYNNEI.

The table lists this clonotype with many counts. V usage is TRBV9 and J usage is TRBJ2-3; TRBD2 matches 10 bases. Germline V gene lookup returns CDR1 SGDLS and CDR2 YYNGEE. The CDR3 loop spans 15 amino acids. V lost 5 bases and J lost 4; bases outside the gene matches: 7. CDR3 protein: CASSLSGRPPDTQYF. The CDR3 bases are TGTGCCAGCAGTCTTAGCGGGAGGCCACCAGATACGCAGTATTTT.

On this clonotype itself: A much larger clone lies a single base off, so this may be a read error. The chain recombines TRBV20-1 with TRBJ2-7; 7 bases are shared with TRBD2. The ends lost 4 bases at V and 6 bases at J; junction bases unmatched: 9. In germline, CDR1 is DFQATT, CDR2 SNEGSKA (reference sequence). The CDR3 has 13 amino acids. Here the CDR3 DNA reads TGCAGTGCTAAGGGTGGGGGGGGGGGCGAGCAGTACTTC. Encoded protein: CSAKGGGGGEQYF.

This clonotype was counted at least ten times. V usage is TRBV27 and J usage is TRBJ2-1; D not certain. Germline CDR1 reads MNHEY; CDR2 reads SMNVEV (reference sequence). V was shortened by 8 bases and J by 4 bases, with 12 bases between the two germline ends. This CDR3 is built from 13 residues. CDR3 coding DNA: TGTGCCAGCTGCGGTCAACCTTACAATGAGCAGTTCTTC. It is translated as CASCGQPYNEQFF.

This clonotype was counted at least ten times. The chain is built from TRBV18 and TRBJ1-1, with D uncertain. The CDR3 loop spans 13 amino acids. CDR1 is KGHSH, CDR2 LQKENI, per germline. V lost 5 bases, J lost 4 bases, and 11 bases lay in between. In DNA, the CDR3 is TGTGCCAGCTCATACCTAGAGGGCACTGAAGCTTTCTTT. Its protein product is CASSYLEGTEAFF.

This clonotype was seen a few times. The chain links TRBV24-1 to TRBJ2-1, with 12 bases identical to TRBD1. The germline CDR1 and CDR2 sequences are KGHDR and SFDVKD. Trimming at V came to 5 bases and at J to 7 bases, leaving 8 bases not matched to a gene. The CDR3 is 16 amino acids. The CDR3 sequence: CATSAPPGQGANEQFF. Written as DNA, the CDR3 is TGTGCCACCAGTGCCCCCCCGGGACAGGGGGCTAATGAGCAGTTCTTC.

This clonotype was seen many times. This chain uses TRBV20-1 with TRBJ1-5; D is possibly TRBD1 (6 bases). This CDR3 region has 12 residues. Trimming removed 3 bases at V and 6 bases at J, with 9 bases between. Germline assignment: CDR1 DFQATT and CDR2 SNEGSKA (reference sequence). The CDR3 region has the DNA TGCAGTGCTAGTGGGGGGCGTCAGCCCCAGCATTTT. Translation: CSASGGRQPQHF.

Ten or more counts support this clonotype. This chain connects TRBV12-3 or TRBV12-4 to TRBJ1-5; maybe TRBD1 (6 bases). The length of the CDR3 is 14 residues. The ends were cut back, 3 bases at V and 7 bases at J, with 13 bases in the middle. CDR3 loop: CASSFRGWQQPQHF. CDR3 nucleotide sequence: TGTGCCAGCAGTTTCAGGGGATGGCAGCAGCCCCAGCATTTT.

This clonotype was counted ten times or more. The genes are TRBV12-3 or TRBV12-4 and TRBJ1-1; no clear D gene. V was clipped by 2 bases and J by 0 bases, with 13 bases between them. This CDR3 is built from 16 residues. The DNA of the CDR3 is TGTGCCAGCAGTTTATCGTTGAGAACCATGAACACTGAAGCTTTCTTT. It codes for CASSLSLRTMNTEAFF.

This clonotype was counted at least ten times. V and J are TRBV6-1 and TRBJ1-3; D not certain. The CDR3 runs to 15 residues. The ends were cut back, 6 bases at V and 0 bases at J, with 12 bases in the middle. CDR1 and CDR2 (germline): MNHNS, SASEGT. For the CDR3, the DNA is TGTGCCAGCAGAATCTCAGGAAGCTCTGGAAACACCATATATTTT. Translated, it gives CASRISGSSGNTIYF.

This clonotype was seen at least ten times. J is TRBJ1-2 and V is TRBV5-1, with D uncertain. The CDR3 has 14 residues. Germline V gene sequence: CDR1 SGHRS, CDR2 YFSETQ. Trimming stripped 0 bases from V and 0 bases from J, with 6 bases between. The chain's CDR3 is CASSLDSSNYGYTF. In DNA form, the CDR3 reads TGCGCCAGCAGCTTGGACAGCTCTAACTATGGCTACACCTTC.

In this sample, this clonotype turned up many times. This sequence joins TRBV20-1 and TRBJ2-7, with a weak D call TRBD1 (5 bases). The CDR3 loop spans 12 amino acids. Between the trimmed V and J ends, which lost 6 bases and 6 bases, there was a span of 15 bases. Germline CDR1 reads DFQATT; CDR2 reads SNEGSKA (reference sequence). The CDR3, as DNA: TGCAGTGCCCTGTCTATAGGGGTCGAGCAGTACTTC. Protein product: CSALSIGVEQYF.

CDR3 coding DNA: TGTGCCAGTAGTATTAGAAGGGATGGGACTGAAGCTTTCTTT. It codes for CASSIRRDGTEAFF. The chain employs TRBV19 and TRBJ1-1; D is uncertain. V dropped 3 bases and J dropped 5 bases, with 13 bases sitting between them. The length of the CDR3 is 14 residues. Germline lookup yields CDR1 LNHDA and CDR2 SQIVND (reference sequence). The complete variable domain, with remaining parts taken from reference TRBV19 and TRBJ1-1, reads DGGITQSPKYLFRKEGQNVTLSCEQNLNHDAMYWYRQDPGQGLRLIYYSQIVNDFQKGDIAEGYSVSREKKESFPLTVTSAQKNPTAFYLCASSIRRDGTEAFFGQGTRLTVV.

The V gene is TRBV4-1, the J gene TRBJ2-5, with TRBD1 matching 7 bases. The CDR3 spans 15 residues. The V and J ends lost 1 base and 6 bases, in that order; junction bases with no gene match: 8. Per germline, CDR1 MGHRA and CDR2 YSYEKL. CDR3 in DNA: TGCGCCAGCAGCCAAGGGGAGACAGGGACCAAGACCCAGTACTTC. Amino acids: CASSQGETGTKTQYF.

At least ten counts were recorded for this clonotype. The chain joins TRBV29-1 to TRBJ1-1; 7 bases agree with TRBD1. V dropped 6 bases and J dropped 6; count of bases not matched to a gene: 10. This CDR3 has 13 residues. The germline CDR1 and CDR2 sequences are SQVTM and ANQGSEA. CDR3 bases: TGCAGCGTCCAGACAGGGCTGAGGGCTGAAGCTTTCTTT. This sequence encodes CSVQTGLRAEAFF.

In its sample, this clonotype was seen many times. J is TRBJ2-1 and V is TRBV18; 8 positions agree with TRBD2. The CDR3 spans 14 residues. Germline V lookup: CDR1 KGHSH, CDR2 LQKENI. V was clipped by 5 bases and J by 6 bases; unmatched bases: 6. CDR3 in amino acids: CASSGTRKGNEQFF. The CDR3 DNA is TGTGCCAGCTCAGGGACTAGGAAAGGCAATGAGCAGTTCTTC.

The rearrangement joins TRBV12-3 or TRBV12-4 to TRBJ1-2; 7 bases are a match to TRBD1. The J segment lost 1 base and the V segment lost 6 bases, leaving 5 bases of the junction unmatched. This CDR3 contains 14 residues. CDR3 region: CASRNRGVNYGYTF. CDR3 DNA: TGTGCCAGCAGAAACAGGGGCGTTAACTATGGCTACACCTTC.

Many counts were recorded for this clonotype. The chain combines TRBV5-5 with TRBJ2-3; 10 nucleotides align to TRBD2. Germline trimming cut 4 bases from V and 0 bases from J; bases unmatched to any gene: 5. In germline, CDR1 is SGHKS, CDR2 YYEKEE (reference sequence). CDR3 length: 16 amino acids. DNA for the CDR3: TGTGCCAGCAGCCACGGACTAGCGGTTAGCACAGATACGCAGTATTTT. Its protein product is CASSHGLAVSTDTQYF.

The J gene is TRBJ1-1, the V gene TRBV25-1, with D possibly TRBD1 on 5 matching bases. The germline V gene encodes CDR1 MGHDK and CDR2 SYGVNS. The CDR3 sequence is 13 residues long. Trimming cost V 8 bases and J 4 bases, with 14 bases left between them. CDR3 amino acids: CASDRGRGTEAFF. For the CDR3, the DNA is TGTGCCAGCGATCGAGGGAGGGGCACTGAAGCTTTCTTT.

Ten or more counts support this clonotype. V gene TRBV20-1 combines with J gene TRBJ1-4, with 7 bases fitting TRBD1. Germline-derived CDR1 and CDR2 are DFQATT and SNEGSKA (reference sequence). The CDR3 is 13 amino acids. V shed 5 bases and J 7 bases; nucleotides not matched to a gene: 7. CDR3 sequence (DNA): TGCAGTGCTCAGACAGGGTTGGCTGAAAAACTGTTTTTT. Translated: CSAQTGLAEKLFF.